The entry below gives a single TCR beta chain sequence along with its context. Its antigen remains unknown. The data originate from a study of graft-versus-host responses after intestinal transplantation. Sequencing was performed with immunoSEQ multiplex PCR; in TCRdb, only in-frame clones are kept and a portion is missing. The sample carries more than 95,000 clones, 90% to 95% recorded once. Germline lookup yields CDR1 KGHSH and CDR2 LQKENI. Trimming stripped 3 bases from V and 1 base from J, with 6 bases between. This CDR3 is built from 13 residues. The J gene is TRBJ1-2, the V gene TRBV18; unclear D gene. The TCR comes from a human donor who received an intestinal transplant. This material consisted of unstimulated CD4+ T cells sorted from spleen or lymph node cells, taken before intestinal transplant. The chain's CDR3 is CASSPDNNYGYTF. CDR3 DNA sequence: TGTGCCAGCTCACCCGACAATAACTATGGCTACACCTTC.